The source of this T cell receptor beta chain is a study of T-cell reconstitution after alpha-beta-depleted transplantation in children. Study results and limitations: Most T-cell counts and diversity one year after the transplant came from T cells that were newly produced.

Preparation of the TCRbeta library involved a method that used unique molecular identifiers. MiXCR, run by TCRdb on the PCR reads, gives a single entry per CDR3 protein. Of 600,000 to 800,000 distinct CDR3 sequences listed, about 12% were seen once; the top ten hold around 0.79%. Concerning this clonotype: The antigen is unknown.

V dropped 1 base and J dropped 13 bases, with 8 bases sitting between them. CDR1 MGHRA and CDR2 YSYEKL come from the germline V gene. This CDR3 spans 11 amino acids. The sample was PBMCs, taken before TCRalphabeta/CD19-depleted stem cell transplant. The sequence was obtained from a girl aged 2 to 9 with congenital amegakaryocytic thrombocytopenia, due to receive a stem cell transplant. The rearrangement joins TRBV4-1 to TRBJ2-1; possibly TRBD1 for D (5 bases). CDR3 region: CASSQGGAQFF. The CDR3 nucleotides read TGCGCCAGCAGCCAAGGGGGCGCTCAGTTCTTC.